Each of the 20 T cell receptor beta chains below was sequenced from the same sample in a study of blood T cell repertoires in COVID-19. TCRdb keeps only in-frame clones here, not all; method: immunoSEQ multiplex PCR. Among more than 200,000 clones listed, around 80% were seen once. The sequenced material came from peripheral blood. The receptors shown here come from a man aged 40-49 years with acute or convalescent COVID-19.

The chain has TRBV29-1 and TRBJ1-3, with D perhaps TRBD1 (6 bases). Germline CDR1 is SQVTM and CDR2 is ANQGSEA. The length of the CDR3 is 14 residues. The V end lost 4 bases, the J end lost 0 bases, and 10 bases lay between the germline ends. In nucleotides, the CDR3 is TGCAGCGTTGGGTTAGGGGGCTCTGGAAACACCATATATTTT. It codes for CSVGLGGSGNTIYF.

The chain combines TRBV6-1 with TRBJ2-7, with 7 bases fitting TRBD1. The V segment lost 0 bases and the J segment 2 bases; nucleotides outside the gene matches: 7. CDR1 is MNHNS, CDR2 SASEGT, per germline. The CDR3 consists of 16 residues. CDR3: CASSEAKTGLTYEQYF. The CDR3 DNA reads as TGTGCCAGCAGTGAAGCAAAGACAGGGTTAACCTACGAGCAGTACTTC.

The V call is TRBV2, the J call TRBJ1-2; the match to TRBD1 covers 8 bases. The CDR3 totals 13 residues. In germline, CDR1 is SNHLY, CDR2 FYNNEI. V lost 5 bases and J lost 4; bases outside the gene matches: 3. The CDR3 DNA reads as TGTGCCAGCAGTCGGGACAGGACCTATGGCTACACCTTC. This encodes CASSRDRTYGYTF.

The rearrangement joins TRBV9 to TRBJ1-4, with D possibly TRBD1 on 6 matching bases. This CDR3 comprises 14 residues. CDR1 is SGDLS, CDR2 YYNGEE, per germline. V dropped 4 bases and J dropped 4 bases, with 11 bases sitting between them. The CDR3 loop is CASSLDSFNEKLFF. CDR3 in DNA: TGTGCCAGCAGCCTGGACAGCTTTAATGAAAAACTGTTTTTT.

V is TRBV14 and J is TRBJ1-4, with D tentatively TRBD1 (5 bases). Germline lookup yields CDR1 SGHDN and CDR2 FVKESK. This CDR3 comprises 17 residues. The V gene lost 0 bases and the J gene lost 0 bases, with 11 bases spanning the gap. The CDR3 nucleotides read TGTGCCAGCAGCCAAGACGGGGGAATCGCAACTAATGAAAAACTGTTTTTT. Amino acid sequence: CASSQDGGIATNEKLFF.

The V and J genes are TRBV30 and TRBJ2-6; D may be TRBD1 (6 bases). Germline V gene sequence: CDR1 GTSNPN, CDR2 SVGIG (reference sequence). This CDR3 region has 16 residues. The V end was cut by 4 bases, the J end by 2 bases, with 15 bases between. CDR3 in DNA: TGTGCCTGGACGCCCAACACAGGGCCTGGGGCCAACGTCCTGACTTTC. This sequence encodes CAWTPNTGPGANVLTF.

This chain uses TRBV4-2 with TRBJ1-3, with D perhaps matching TRBD1 (6 bases). CDR3 length: 15 residues. V dropped 4 bases and J dropped 4 bases, with 14 bases sitting between them. Germline-derived CDR1 and CDR2 are LGHNA and YNFKEQ. CDR3 bases: TGTGCCAGCAGCCGAAACAGGGTCTCGGGAAACACCATATATTTT. Translating gives CASSRNRVSGNTIYF.

This clone was observed once. Other DNA sequences in this specimen translate into the identical CDR3. The chain joins TRBV11-2 to TRBJ1-2; TRBD1 aligns across 8 bases. CDR1 and CDR2 from the germline V gene are SGHAT and FQNNGV. CDR3 length equals 13 residues. Losses at the gene ends were 4 bases for V and 8 bases for J; bases not matched to a gene: 6. The CDR3 region is CASSSDRARGYTF. The CDR3 DNA reads as TGTGCCAGCAGCTCGGACAGGGCAAGGGGCTACACCTTC.

A few counts support this clone. The chain couples TRBV6-5 to TRBJ2-7, with D uncertain. Deletions cut 5 bases from V and 0 bases from J, with 14 bases between. This CDR3 comprises 15 residues. Germline assignment: CDR1 MNHEY and CDR2 SVGAGI. The CDR3 coding sequence is TGTGCCAGCAGTCAGGCATTCACCCGCTCCTACGAGCAGTACTTC. Encoded protein: CASSQAFTRSYEQYF.

The CDR3 here is CASSDRFTDTQYF. CDR3 coding DNA: TGTGCCAGCTCCGACAGGTTCACAGATACGCAGTATTTT. V usage is TRBV6-5 and J usage is TRBJ2-3; the D gene is possibly TRBD1 (6 bases). Trimming shortened V by 8 bases and J by 2 bases, and 11 bases separated the two germline ends. Germline loops: CDR1 MNHEY, CDR2 SVGAGI. This CDR3 has 13 amino acids.

The chain recombines TRBV29-1 with TRBJ1-1; D gene unclear. Germline V gene lookup returns CDR1 SQVTM and CDR2 ANQGSEA. Trimming removed 2 bases at V and 4 bases at J, with 5 bases between. The CDR3 loop spans 11 amino acids. DNA of the CDR3: TGCAGCGTTGAACTCGGCACTGAAGCTTTCTTT. Protein: CSVELGTEAFF.

The gene calls are TRBV7-2 and TRBJ2-7, with 12 bases that match TRBD1. The germline V gene has CDR1 SGHTA and CDR2 FQGNSA. The CDR3 has 15 amino acids. The V and J ends lost 2 bases and 5 bases, in that order; junction bases with no gene match: 4. The CDR3 DNA follows: TGTGCCAGCAGCTTAATGGGACAGGGGGCCCACGAGCAGTACTTC. It encodes CASSLMGQGAHEQYF.

The V and J genes are TRBV19 and TRBJ2-1, with a possible D match to TRBD2 (5 bases). The CDR3 contains 16 residues. V gave up 3 bases and J gave up 2 bases, with 14 bases separating them. Germline assignment: CDR1 LNHDA and CDR2 SQIVND (reference sequence). The CDR3: CASSIEGRRPYNEQFF. The CDR3 DNA reads as TGTGCCAGTAGTATTGAGGGCCGACGCCCCTACAATGAGCAGTTCTTC.

This clone was counted between two and nine times. This chain joins TRBV19 and TRBJ2-3; the D gene is possibly TRBD2 (5 bases). Trimming pared 5 bases from V and 6 bases from J, leaving 15 bases between. The CDR3 has 14 amino acids. Germline values: CDR1 LNHDA, CDR2 SQIVND (reference sequence). The CDR3 loop is CASSPRARLDTQYF. CDR3 nucleotide sequence: TGTGCCAGTAGTCCGCGGGCCCGATTGGATACGCAGTATTTT.

J is TRBJ2-3 and V is TRBV11-3; 10 bases fit TRBD1. CDR1 SGHNT and CDR2 YENEEA come from the germline V gene. The V segment lost 1 base and the J segment 2 bases; nucleotides outside the gene matches: 3. The CDR3 loop spans 16 amino acids. CDR3 region: CASSLGGQGNTDTQYF. The CDR3 DNA reads as TGTGCCAGCAGCTTAGGGGGACAGGGGAACACAGATACGCAGTATTTT.

The chain links TRBV18 to TRBJ1-6, with 8 bases identical to TRBD1. The germline V gene has CDR1 KGHSH and CDR2 LQKENI. Losses at the gene ends were 2 bases for V and 8 bases for J; bases not matched to a gene: 5. The CDR3 contains 15 residues. The CDR3: CASSPDRGGDSPLHF. In nucleotides, the CDR3 is TGTGCCAGCTCACCAGACAGGGGTGGTGATTCACCCCTCCACTTT. Using reference TRBV18 and TRBJ1-6 for the parts outside the CDR3, the full variable domain is NAGVMQNPRHLVRRRGQEARLRCSPMKGHSHVYWYRQLPEEGLKFMVYLQKENIIDESGMPKERFSAEFPKEGPSILRIQQVVRGDSAAYFCASSPDRGGDSPLHFGNGTRLTVT.

On this clone itself: One junction end does not reproduce the germline sequence, and a read error may be involved. J is TRBJ2-7 and V is TRBV28; tentative D call: TRBD2 (6 bases). The CDR3 sequence is 14 residues long. The V gene's germline CDR1 is MDHEN and CDR2 SYDVKM. The CDR3 nucleotides read TGTGCCGGCAGTACCTCCGGGACTCACTACGAGCAGTACTTC. Amino acid sequence: CAGSTSGTHYEQYF.

This clone was detected a few times. Different DNA sequences within this sample yield the same CDR3. This chain connects TRBV12-3 or TRBV12-4 to TRBJ1-3, with D unresolved. This CDR3 spans 13 amino acids. V lost 2 bases to trimming and J lost 1 base, with 3 bases between them. CDR3 coding DNA: TGTGCCAGCAGTTTATCTTCTGGAAACACCATATATTTT. This encodes CASSLSSGNTIYF.

The chain is built from TRBV12-3 or TRBV12-4 and TRBJ1-2; D is perhaps TRBD1 (5 bases). This CDR3 contains 12 residues. V lost 3 bases and J 8 bases, leaving 10 bases between the germline ends. The CDR3 DNA reads as TGTGCCAGCAGTTTTGGGGGGAACGGCTACACCTTC. Protein sequence: CASSFGGNGYTF.

The V and J genes are TRBV5-4 and TRBJ1-2, with D maybe TRBD1 (6 bases). The CDR3 has 14 amino acids. V was clipped by 4 bases and J by 2 bases, with 12 bases between them. Per the germline V gene, CDR1 is SGHNT and CDR2 is YYREEE (reference sequence). CDR3 nucleotides: TGTGCCAGCAGCCCACCACAGGGAAACTATGGCTACACCTTC. This gives the protein CASSPPQGNYGYTF. Full variable domain (rest looked up from reference TRBV5-4 and TRBJ1-2): ETGVTQSPTHLIKTRGQQVTLRCSSQSGHNTVSWYQQALGQGPQFIFQYYREEENGRGNFPPRFSGLQFPNYSSELNVNALELDDSALYLCASSPPQGNYGYTFGSGTRLTVV.